Presented here are 19 T cell receptor beta chains from one specimen sequenced in a study of cytomegalovirus exposure and HLA in healthy donors. Sequencing used immunoSEQ multiplex PCR; TCRdb keeps in-frame clones, though not all of them. The sample holds roughly 250,000 clones; approximately 86% are singletons and the top ten take about 1.2%. The sample comprised PBMCs. These receptor sequences come from a woman between 25 and 40 years old in good health and CMV-seropositive.

Only one count was recorded for this clone. The chain has TRBV18 and TRBJ1-4, with D possibly TRBD1 on 6 matching bases. The V end was cut by 3 bases, the J end by 11 bases, with 16 bases between. The CDR3 sequence is 14 residues long. Germline V gene data show CDR1 as KGHSH and CDR2 as LQKENI. The CDR3 region is CASSPGAGPDKLFF. The CDR3 nucleotides read TGTGCCAGCTCACCGGGGGCGGGTCCTGACAAACTGTTTTTT.

The chain employs TRBV5-4 and TRBJ2-7; TRBD2 matches at 7 bases. The V gene end was trimmed by 2 bases and the J gene end by 4 bases; junction bases not matched to a gene: 9. The V gene's germline CDR1 is SGHNT and CDR2 YYREEE (reference sequence). The CDR3 consists of 15 residues. The CDR3 DNA is TGTGCCAGCAGCTTTGATCCGGGAGGATCTTACGAGCAGTACTTC. Amino acids: CASSFDPGGSYEQYF.

For the CDR3, the DNA is TGCGCCAGCAGCTTTGCGACAGGGCAAAATGAAAAACTGTTTTTT. It codes for CASSFATGQNEKLFF. The gene calls are TRBV5-1 and TRBJ1-4; the match to TRBD1 covers 7 bases. The CDR3 sequence is 15 residues long. V lost 2 bases to trimming and J lost 5 bases; unmatched junction nucleotides: 6. Germline CDR1 reads SGHRS; CDR2 reads YFSETQ. Complete variable domain (other parts from reference TRBV5-1 and TRBJ1-4): KAGVTQTPRYLIKTRGQQVTLSCSPISGHRSVSWYQQTPGQGLQFLFEYFSETQRNKGNFPGRFSGRQFSNSRSEMNVSTLELGDSALYLCASSFATGQNEKLFFGSGTQLSVL.

The chain links TRBV2 to TRBJ2-1; a weak D match, TRBD2 (6 bases). V dropped 4 bases and J dropped 1 base, with 8 bases sitting between them. The germline gives CDR1 SNHLY, CDR2 FYNNEI. This CDR3 region has 14 residues. The CDR3 bases are TGTGCCAGCAGTGTTCGGGGGTCCTACAATGAGCAGTTCTTC. Translated, it gives CASSVRGSYNEQFF.

The chain links TRBV4-2 to TRBJ2-1; 9 nucleotides align to TRBD2. The CDR3 extends over 17 amino acids. V lost 4 bases, J lost 1 base, and 8 bases stayed unmatched. Germline CDR1 and CDR2: LGHNA and YNFKEQ. CDR3: CASSRGSGSGSYNEQFF. Written as DNA, the CDR3 is TGTGCCAGCAGCCGTGGTAGCGGGAGTGGATCCTACAATGAGCAGTTCTTC.

V usage is TRBV10-2 and J usage is TRBJ2-5; D is possibly TRBD2 (6 bases). Germline V gives CDR1 WSHSY, CDR2 SAAADI. The CDR3 is made up of 13 amino acids. V lost 6 bases, J lost 1 base, and 9 bases lay in between. CDR3 sequence (DNA): TGCGCCAGCAGGCGGGACTCCCAAGAGACCCAGTACTTC. It specifies CASRRDSQETQYF.

The chain links TRBV29-1 to TRBJ2-5; 8 nucleotides line up with TRBD2. V lost 6 bases and J lost 4; bases outside the gene matches: 4. Germline values: CDR1 SQVTM, CDR2 ANQGSEA. The CDR3 runs to 12 residues. The CDR3 bases are TGCAGCGTCCTGGCGGGAGGAGAGACCCAGTACTTC. Translation: CSVLAGGETQYF.

The genes are TRBV7-9 and TRBJ2-3; TRBD2 agrees at 13 bases. J gave up 6 bases and V 7 bases, and 10 bases lay outside the gene matches. Per the germline V gene, CDR1 is SEHNR and CDR2 is FQNEAQ (reference sequence). This CDR3 contains 16 residues. In nucleotides, the CDR3 is TGTGCCAGCAAGCTTAGGACTAGCGGGAGTGGTGATACGCAGTATTTT. As protein: CASKLRTSGSGDTQYF.

V is TRBV6-1 and J is TRBJ2-6, with D possibly being TRBD2 (6 bases). CDR3 size: 14 residues. The V gene's germline CDR1 is MNHNS and CDR2 SASEGT. V gave up 1 base and J gave up 8 bases, with 9 bases separating them. DNA of the CDR3: TGTGCCAGCAGTGAAGGGGGCGGGACCAACGTCCTGACTTTC. This sequence encodes CASSEGGGTNVLTF.

This clone was observed a single time. CDR3 region: CASSAVGGRLETEAFF. For the CDR3, the DNA is TGCGCCAGCAGCGCTGTGGGGGGGCGGTTGGAGACTGAAGCTTTCTTT. This rearrangement joins TRBV5-1 to TRBJ1-1; maybe TRBD1 (6 bases). Germline CDR1 is SGHRS and CDR2 is YFSETQ. The CDR3 covers 16 residues. V shed 4 bases and J shed 5 bases, with 21 bases lying between them.

This sequence joins TRBV14 and TRBJ2-1, with TRBD2 identical over 9 bases. Germline lookup yields CDR1 SGHDN and CDR2 FVKESK. The CDR3 contains 15 residues. V lost 2 bases to trimming and J lost 2 bases; unmatched junction nucleotides: 1. The CDR3 loop is CASSQIAGAYNEQFF. The CDR3, as DNA: TGTGCCAGCAGCCAAATAGCGGGGGCCTACAATGAGCAGTTCTTC.

The chain has TRBV6-5 and TRBJ2-7, with 7 bases matching TRBD1. Losses at the gene ends were 11 bases for V and 3 bases for J; bases not matched to a gene: 10. The CDR3 runs to 13 residues. From germline, CDR1 is MNHEY and CDR2 SVGAGI. DNA of the CDR3: TGTGCCTCCACGCCGGGACAGCACTACGAGCAGTACTTC. Encoded protein: CASTPGQHYEQYF.

The V gene is TRBV6-6, the J gene TRBJ2-5; TRBD1 might be the D (6 bases). The germline V gene has CDR1 MNHNY and CDR2 SVGAGI (reference sequence). The CDR3 consists of 15 residues. V lost 6 bases, J lost 4 bases, and 18 bases lay in between. This CDR3 reads CASSWGQGIGETQYF. CDR3 coding DNA: TGTGCCAGCAGCTGGGGGCAGGGGATAGGAGAGACCCAGTACTTC.

CDR3 DNA sequence: TGTGTCAGAAGCCGAGGACTAGCGGGAAGGAATGAGCAGTTCTTC. Protein product: CVRSRGLAGRNEQFF. The gene calls are TRBV7-5 and TRBJ2-1; the DNA was not used to check the table's D call, TRBD2. TRBV7-5 constitutes a pseudogene. This CDR3 spans 15 amino acids.

The rearrangement uses TRBV5-6 and TRBJ2-5; 12 nucleotides match TRBD2. The V segment lost 1 base and the J segment 5 bases; nucleotides outside the gene matches: 0. The V gene's germline CDR1 is SGHDT and CDR2 YYEEEE. This CDR3 is 14 amino acids long. The CDR3 DNA reads as TGTGCCAGCAGCTTGACTAGCGGGAGGGAGACCCAGTACTTC. Translated, it gives CASSLTSGRETQYF.

The chain carries TRBV28 and TRBJ2-7; 9 nucleotides match TRBD1. The CDR3 covers 16 residues. Germline values: CDR1 MDHEN, CDR2 SYDVKM. Losses at the gene ends were 5 bases for V and 1 base for J; bases not matched to a gene: 9. In nucleotides, the CDR3 is TGTGCCAGCAGTCAACTGACAGGGGGTCCTTCCTACGAGCAGTACTTC. This encodes CASSQLTGGPSYEQYF.

V and J are TRBV9 and TRBJ2-2, with TRBD1 identical over 7 bases. The CDR3 is made up of 16 amino acids. Per germline, CDR1 SGDLS and CDR2 YYNGEE. Unmatched junction bases numbered 2, after V lost 0 bases and J lost 0 bases. The chain's CDR3 is CASSVVGTANTGELFF. CDR3 nucleotide sequence: TGTGCCAGCAGCGTAGTGGGGACAGCGAACACCGGGGAGCTGTTTTTT.

V gene TRBV7-6 combines with J gene TRBJ2-7; TRBD2 agrees at 9 bases. V lost 3 bases, J lost 6 bases, and 3 bases stayed unmatched. The CDR3 spans 13 residues. Germline V CDR1 and CDR2: SGHVS, FNYEAQ. CDR3 amino acids: CASSFSGSSEQYF. The CDR3 coding sequence is TGTGCCAGCAGCTTTAGCGGGAGTAGCGAGCAGTACTTC.

This chain uses TRBV6-4 with TRBJ2-3; 9 bases map to TRBD2. The V gene's germline CDR1 is MRHNA and CDR2 SNTAGT. The CDR3 extends over 15 amino acids. V shed 0 bases and J 6 bases; nucleotides not matched to a gene: 4. The CDR3 spells CASSDSGSGSDTQYF. In nucleotides, the CDR3 is TGTGCCAGCAGTGACTCGGGTAGCGGGAGTGATACGCAGTATTTT.